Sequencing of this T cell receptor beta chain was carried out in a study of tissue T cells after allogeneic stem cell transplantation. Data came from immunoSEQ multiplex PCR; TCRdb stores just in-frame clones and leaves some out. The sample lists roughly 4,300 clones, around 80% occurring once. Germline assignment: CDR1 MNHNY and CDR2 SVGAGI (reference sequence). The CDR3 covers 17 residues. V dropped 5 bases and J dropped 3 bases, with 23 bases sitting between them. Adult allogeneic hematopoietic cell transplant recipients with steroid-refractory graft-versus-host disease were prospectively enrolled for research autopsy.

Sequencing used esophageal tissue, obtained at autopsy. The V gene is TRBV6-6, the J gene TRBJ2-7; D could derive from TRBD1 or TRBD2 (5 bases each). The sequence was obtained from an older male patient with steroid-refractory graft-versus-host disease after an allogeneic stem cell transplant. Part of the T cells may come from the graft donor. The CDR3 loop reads CASSPSAGAQYVYEQYF. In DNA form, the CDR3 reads TGTGCCAGCAGTCCCTCCGCCGGGGCCCAATACGTCTACGAGCAGTACTTC.